The 8 T cell receptor beta chains listed next were all sequenced from one sample in a study of blood T cells in healthy people across ages. The second PCR ran roughly 7 to 11 cycles with a sample-barcoded 5' primer and J-beta primers. TCRdb called the 5' RACE reads again in MiXCR, with one record for every CDR3 protein. The table shows some 1.5 million distinct CDR3 sequences, with roughly two fifths occurring only once. Sequencing was done on a sample of blood. These receptors were obtained from a woman younger than 35 in good health.

The J gene is TRBJ2-3, the V gene TRBV6-1; possible D gene TRBD1, 6 bases. The germline gives CDR1 MNHNS, CDR2 SASEGT. The length of the CDR3 is 17 residues. Trimming stripped 5 bases from V and 3 bases from J, with 21 bases between. DNA for the CDR3: TGTGCCAGCAGTCCACCCCGGGACACGCAAACGACAGATACGCAGTATTTT. This codes for CASSPPRDTQTTDTQYF.

The V call is TRBV4-1, the J call TRBJ2-7; D unresolved. CDR1 and CDR2 from the germline V gene are MGHRA and YSYEKL. V was trimmed by 1 base and J by 4 bases, leaving 14 bases between them. The CDR3 consists of 15 residues. The CDR3 is CASSQGEASRYEQYF. CDR3 coding DNA: TGCGCCAGCAGCCAAGGTGAGGCGTCGAGGTACGAGCAGTACTTC.

The J gene is TRBJ2-1, the V gene TRBV5-6; unclear D gene. The CDR3 length is 14 residues. The V gene lost 4 bases and the J gene lost 14 bases, with 22 bases spanning the gap. CDR1 and CDR2 from the germline V gene are SGHDT and YYEEEE. This CDR3 is CASSPGSQYGGEFF. The CDR3 DNA follows: TGTGCCAGCAGCCCGGGCTCCCAATACGGTGGTGAGTTCTTC.

The rearrangement joins TRBV5-1 to TRBJ1-1; tentatively, D is TRBD1 (6 bases). This CDR3 comprises 16 residues. Germline loops: CDR1 SGHRS, CDR2 YFSETQ. The ends were cut back, 0 bases at V and 0 bases at J, with 12 bases in the middle. CDR3: CASSLVGAQMNTEAFF. The CDR3 nucleotides are TGCGCCAGCAGCTTGGTGGGGGCCCAGATGAACACTGAAGCTTTCTTT.

This clonotype was observed a few times. V gene TRBV28 combines with J gene TRBJ1-2; 9 bases line up with TRBD1. After removal of 7 bases from V and 5 bases from J, the junction contained 11 bases not matched to a gene. CDR1 is MDHEN and CDR2 is SYDVKM in the germline V gene. The CDR3 consists of 15 residues. The CDR3 region is CASKGQGAPTYGYTF. The DNA of the CDR3 is TGTGCCAGCAAGGGACAGGGTGCGCCAACTTATGGCTACACCTTC.

This clonotype was seen a handful of times. The chain employs TRBV12-3 or TRBV12-4 and TRBJ2-1; D not certain. The CDR3 has 15 residues. With 5 bases removed from V and 2 bases from J, the gap between germline ends came to 13 bases. CDR3 amino acids: CASSRLTDPYNEQFF. Here the CDR3 DNA reads TGTGCCAGCAGTCGCTTGACGGACCCCTACAATGAGCAGTTCTTC.

The chain is built from TRBV6-5 and TRBJ2-5; possible D gene TRBD1, 6 bases. Matching the DNA end better, TRBJ2-7 makes the J call doubtful. CDR3 length: 15 residues. CDR1 is MNHEY and CDR2 is SVGAGI in the germline V gene. The CDR3 nucleotides are TGTGCCAGCAGTCACCGGGACAAAACTCGGGGCGAGCAGTACTTC. Translation gives CASSHRDKTRGEQYF.

This clonotype was detected ten times or more. This chain connects TRBV4-1 to TRBJ2-4; D may be TRBD1 (5 bases). The length of the CDR3 is 16 residues. The germline V gene encodes CDR1 MGHRA and CDR2 YSYEKL. V lost 4 bases and J lost 2, with 15 bases in between. The CDR3 protein is CASSPGLLSSKNIQYF. CDR3 coding DNA: TGCGCCAGCAGCCCAGGGCTCCTCTCCTCCAAAAACATTCAGTACTTC.